One and the same sample provided the 8 T cell receptor beta chains below, sequenced in a study of cytomegalovirus exposure and HLA in healthy donors. Vbeta (60) and Jbeta (13) primers were used in the PCR. The method was immunoSEQ multiplex PCR; TCRdb's version includes in-frame clones alone and lacks a portion of them. The sample totals 50,000 to 60,000 clones; its top ten clones hold roughly 11%. Sequencing used PBMCs. The source of these receptors is a woman aged 50 to 60 in good health and CMV-seropositive.

This chain uses TRBV5-1 with TRBJ1-6, with TRBD1 identical over 9 bases. Germline lookup yields CDR1 SGHRS and CDR2 YFSETQ. The CDR3 spans 14 residues. The J segment lost 8 bases and the V segment lost 7 bases, leaving 7 bases of the junction unmatched. CDR3: CASRTGAGHSPLHF. In nucleotides, the CDR3 is TGCGCCAGCCGGACAGGGGCAGGGCATTCACCCCTCCACTTT.

This chain links TRBV6-5 with TRBJ1-1, with 9 positions matching TRBD1. V shed 6 bases and J 3 bases; nucleotides not matched to a gene: 5. Germline CDR1 MNHEY, CDR2 SVGAGI. The CDR3 is made up of 14 amino acids. CDR3 bases: TGTGCCAGCAGCGACAGGGGGAGTTACACTGAAGCTTTCTTT. Protein: CASSDRGSYTEAFF.

This chain joins TRBV7-8 and TRBJ2-1; 10 positions agree with TRBD2. This CDR3 spans 16 amino acids. Germline assignment: CDR1 SGHVS and CDR2 FQNEAQ. V shed 1 base and J 7 bases; nucleotides not matched to a gene: 7. The CDR3, as DNA: TGTGCCAGCAGCTTAGGGCTAGCGGGAGTAGGGAATGAGCAGTTCTTC. Translating gives CASSLGLAGVGNEQFF.

The chain is built from TRBV19 and TRBJ2-1; tentative D call: TRBD2 (6 bases). The CDR3 is made up of 15 amino acids. The V end was cut by 1 base, the J end by 6 bases, with 13 bases between. CDR1 and CDR2 (germline): LNHDA, SQIVND (reference sequence). CDR3 region: CASSIAGVFSNEQFF. Written as DNA, the CDR3 is TGTGCCAGTAGTATAGCGGGAGTTTTTTCCAATGAGCAGTTCTTC. The full variable domain, with the rest looked up from reference TRBV19 and TRBJ2-1, is DGGITQSPKYLFRKEGQNVTLSCEQNLNHDAMYWYRQDPGQGLRLIYYSQIVNDFQKGDIAEGYSVSREKKESFPLTVTSAQKNPTAFYLCASSIAGVFSNEQFFGPGTRLTVL.

The rearrangement links TRBV29-1 to TRBJ2-3; TRBD1 matches 7 bases. Germline V lookup: CDR1 SQVTM, CDR2 ANQGSEA. V gave up 4 bases and J gave up 3 bases; unmatched junction bases: 4. This CDR3 comprises 13 residues. The chain's CDR3 is CSVATGWTDTQYF. CDR3 nucleotides: TGCAGCGTTGCGACAGGGTGGACAGATACGCAGTATTTT.

This chain connects TRBV28 to TRBJ2-4, with TRBD1 identical over 7 bases. The CDR3 loop spans 16 amino acids. The junction had 7 bases not matched to a gene; V was cut back by 5 bases and J by 0 bases. CDR1 is MDHEN and CDR2 is SYDVKM in the germline V gene. CDR3 sequence reads: CASSKTGLQAKNIQYF. For the CDR3, the DNA is TGTGCCAGCAGTAAGACAGGGCTACAAGCCAAAAACATTCAGTACTTC.

V and J are TRBV6-5 and TRBJ1-2; 7 bases are shared with TRBD1. The J segment lost 4 bases and the V segment lost 6 bases, leaving 11 bases of the junction unmatched. The CDR3 runs 15 residues. The germline CDR1 and CDR2 sequences are MNHEY and SVGAGI. CDR3 DNA: TGTGCCAGCAGGCGGGCCGGGACAGAGGGCTATGGCTACACCTTC. Amino acid sequence: CASRRAGTEGYGYTF.

This sequence joins TRBV6-5 and TRBJ1-2, with a weak D call TRBD1 (5 bases). The CDR3 spans 13 residues. V gave up 6 bases and J gave up 1 base, with 9 bases separating them. CDR1 MNHEY and CDR2 SVGAGI come from the germline V gene. The CDR3 DNA follows: TGTGCCAGCAGGTTGGGGCTTAACTATGGCTACACCTTC. It encodes CASRLGLNYGYTF.